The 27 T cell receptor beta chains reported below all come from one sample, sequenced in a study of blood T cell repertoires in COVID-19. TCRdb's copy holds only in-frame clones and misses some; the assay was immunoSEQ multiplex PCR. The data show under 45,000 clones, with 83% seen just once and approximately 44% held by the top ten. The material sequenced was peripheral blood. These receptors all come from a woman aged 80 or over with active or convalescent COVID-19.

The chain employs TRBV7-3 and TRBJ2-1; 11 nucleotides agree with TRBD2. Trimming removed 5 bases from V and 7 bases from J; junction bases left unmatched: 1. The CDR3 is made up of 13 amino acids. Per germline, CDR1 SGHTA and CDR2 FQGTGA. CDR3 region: CASSRTSGNEQFF. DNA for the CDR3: TGTGCCAGCAGCCGGACTAGCGGGAATGAGCAGTTCTTC.

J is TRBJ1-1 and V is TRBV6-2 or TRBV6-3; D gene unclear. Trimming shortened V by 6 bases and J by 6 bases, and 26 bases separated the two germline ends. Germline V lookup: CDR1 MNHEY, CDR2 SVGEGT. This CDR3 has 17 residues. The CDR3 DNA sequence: TGTGCCAGCAGCCCTAAACTGAGAGGGCGAATAGACGCTGAAGCTTTCTTT. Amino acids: CASSPKLRGRIDAEAFF.

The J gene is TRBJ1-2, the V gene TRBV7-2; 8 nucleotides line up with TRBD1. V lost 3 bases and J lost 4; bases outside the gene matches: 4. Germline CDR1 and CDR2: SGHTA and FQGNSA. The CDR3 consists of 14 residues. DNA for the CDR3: TGTGCCAGCAGCTTTTCAGGGGGCGTCTATGGCTACACCTTC. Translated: CASSFSGGVYGYTF.

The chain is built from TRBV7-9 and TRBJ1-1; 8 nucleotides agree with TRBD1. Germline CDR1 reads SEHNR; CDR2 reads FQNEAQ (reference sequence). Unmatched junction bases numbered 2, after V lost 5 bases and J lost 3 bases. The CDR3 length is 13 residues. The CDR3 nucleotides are TGTGCCAGCAGCCTGACAGGGGACACTGAAGCTTTCTTT. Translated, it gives CASSLTGDTEAFF.

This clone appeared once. CDR3 coding DNA: TGTGCCAGCAGCTCCGGTGCCTCTAGCACAGATACGCAGTATTTT. As protein: CASSSGASSTDTQYF. The chain carries TRBV7-9 and TRBJ2-3; D uncertain. Germline V CDR1 and CDR2: SEHNR, FQNEAQ (reference sequence). Deletions cut 4 bases from V and 0 bases from J, with 11 bases between. The CDR3 is 15 amino acids.

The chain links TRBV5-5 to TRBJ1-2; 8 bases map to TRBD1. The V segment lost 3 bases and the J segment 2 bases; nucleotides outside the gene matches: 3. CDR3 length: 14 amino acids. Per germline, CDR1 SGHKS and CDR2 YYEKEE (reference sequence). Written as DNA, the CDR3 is TGTGCCAGCAGCTCTTGGACAGGGAACTATGGCTACACCTTC. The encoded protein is CASSSWTGNYGYTF.

CDR3 sequence reads: CARSLRTGGGNEKLFF. As DNA, the CDR3 is TGTGCCAGAAGCCTCCGGACAGGGGGCGGTAATGAAAAACTGTTTTTT. The genes are TRBV5-3 and TRBJ1-4; TRBD1 aligns across 11 bases. TRBV5-3 is labeled an ORF, and its function is uncertain. The CDR3 covers 16 residues. V dropped 4 bases and J dropped 4; count of bases not matched to a gene: 6.

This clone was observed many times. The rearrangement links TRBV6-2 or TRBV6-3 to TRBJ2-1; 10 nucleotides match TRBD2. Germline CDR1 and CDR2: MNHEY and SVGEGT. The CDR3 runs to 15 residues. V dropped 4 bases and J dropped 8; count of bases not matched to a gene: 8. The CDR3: CASSLSGRANDEQFF. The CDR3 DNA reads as TGTGCCAGCAGTTTGAGCGGGAGGGCTAACGATGAGCAGTTCTTC.

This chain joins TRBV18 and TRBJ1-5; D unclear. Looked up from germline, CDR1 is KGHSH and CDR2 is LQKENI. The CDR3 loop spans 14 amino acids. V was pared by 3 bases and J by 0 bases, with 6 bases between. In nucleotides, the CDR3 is TGTGCCAGCTCACCGGAGTTTAGCAATCAGCCCCAGCATTTT. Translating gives CASSPEFSNQPQHF.

The CDR3: CASSIAGEVGRNNEQFF. The CDR3 bases are TGTGCCAGCAGTATAGCGGGAGAGGTAGGTAGGAACAATGAGCAGTTCTTC. The chain combines TRBV28 with TRBJ2-1; 9 bases agree with TRBD2. The V gene's germline CDR1 is MDHEN and CDR2 SYDVKM. The CDR3 is 17 residues long. J was trimmed by 5 bases and V by 5 bases; bases with no gene match: 13.

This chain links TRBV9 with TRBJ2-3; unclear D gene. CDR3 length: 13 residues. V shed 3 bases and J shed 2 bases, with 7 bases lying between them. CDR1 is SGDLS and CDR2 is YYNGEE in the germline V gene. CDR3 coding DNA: TGTGCCAGCAGCGCGCCTAACACAGATACGCAGTATTTT. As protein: CASSAPNTDTQYF.

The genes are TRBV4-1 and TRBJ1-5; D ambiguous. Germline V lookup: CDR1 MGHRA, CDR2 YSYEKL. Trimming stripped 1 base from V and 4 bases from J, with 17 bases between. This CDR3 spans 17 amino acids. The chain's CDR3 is CASSQGPAGPRNQPQHF. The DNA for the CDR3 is TGCGCCAGCAGCCAAGGGCCGGCAGGCCCCCGTAATCAGCCCCAGCATTTT.

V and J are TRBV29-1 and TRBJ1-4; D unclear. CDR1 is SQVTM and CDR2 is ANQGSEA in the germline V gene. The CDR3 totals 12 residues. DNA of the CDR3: TGCGCCAAGTTTGGGCACGATGAAAAACTGTTTTTT. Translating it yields CAKFGHDEKLFF.

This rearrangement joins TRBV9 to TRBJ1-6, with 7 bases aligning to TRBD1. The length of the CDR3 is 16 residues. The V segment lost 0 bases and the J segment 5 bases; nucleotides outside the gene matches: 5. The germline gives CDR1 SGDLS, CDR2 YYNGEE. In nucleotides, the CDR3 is TGTGCCAGCAGCGTAGCTTTGGGGACAGATAATTCACCCCTCCACTTT. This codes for CASSVALGTDNSPLHF.

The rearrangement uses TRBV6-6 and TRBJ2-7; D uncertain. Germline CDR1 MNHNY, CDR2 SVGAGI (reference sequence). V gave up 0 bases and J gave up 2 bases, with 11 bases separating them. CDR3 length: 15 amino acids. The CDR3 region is CASSYSISVTYEQYF. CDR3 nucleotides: TGTGCCAGCAGTTACTCGATTTCGGTCACCTACGAGCAGTACTTC.

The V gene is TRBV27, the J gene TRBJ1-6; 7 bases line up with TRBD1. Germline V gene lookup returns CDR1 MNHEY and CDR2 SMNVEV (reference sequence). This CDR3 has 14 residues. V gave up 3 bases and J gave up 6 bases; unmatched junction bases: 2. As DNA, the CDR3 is TGTGCCAGCAGTTTTGGGACAGCTAATTCACCCCTCCACTTT. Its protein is CASSFGTANSPLHF.

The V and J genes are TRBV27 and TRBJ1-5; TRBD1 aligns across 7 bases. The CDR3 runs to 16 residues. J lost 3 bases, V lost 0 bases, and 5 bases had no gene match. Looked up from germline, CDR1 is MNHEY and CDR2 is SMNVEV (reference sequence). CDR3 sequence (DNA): TGTGCCAGCAGTTTATCAGGGACAGTCCCCAATCAGCCCCAGCATTTT. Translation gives CASSLSGTVPNQPQHF.

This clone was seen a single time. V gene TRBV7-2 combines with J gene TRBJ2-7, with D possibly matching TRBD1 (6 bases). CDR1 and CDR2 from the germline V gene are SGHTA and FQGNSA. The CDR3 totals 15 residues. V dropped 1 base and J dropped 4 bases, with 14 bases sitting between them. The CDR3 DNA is TGTGCCAGCAGCTTAGTTGTGGGGGCCGAATACGAGCAGTACTTC. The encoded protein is CASSLVVGAEYEQYF.

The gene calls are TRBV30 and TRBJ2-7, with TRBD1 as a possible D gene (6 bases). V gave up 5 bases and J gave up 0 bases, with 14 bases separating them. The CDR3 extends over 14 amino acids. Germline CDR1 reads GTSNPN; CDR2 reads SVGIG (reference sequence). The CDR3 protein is CAWAPDSSSYEQYF. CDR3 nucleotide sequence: TGTGCCTGGGCCCCGGACAGTTCCTCCTACGAGCAGTACTTC.

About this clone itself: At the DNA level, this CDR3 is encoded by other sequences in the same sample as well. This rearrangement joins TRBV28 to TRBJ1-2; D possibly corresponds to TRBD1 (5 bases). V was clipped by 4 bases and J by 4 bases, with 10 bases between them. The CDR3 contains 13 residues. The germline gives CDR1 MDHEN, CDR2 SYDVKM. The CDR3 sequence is CASSSGQVYGYTF. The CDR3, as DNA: TGTGCCAGCAGTTCCGGACAAGTCTATGGCTACACCTTC.

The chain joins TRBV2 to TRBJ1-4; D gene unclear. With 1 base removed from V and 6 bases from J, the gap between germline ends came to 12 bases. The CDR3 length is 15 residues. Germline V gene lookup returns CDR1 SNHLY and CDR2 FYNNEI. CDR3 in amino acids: CASSEGPRIHEKLFF. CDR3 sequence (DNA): TGTGCCAGCAGTGAAGGCCCCAGAATTCATGAAAAACTGTTTTTT. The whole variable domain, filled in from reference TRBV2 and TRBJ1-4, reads EPEVTQTPSHQVTQMGQEVILRCVPISNHLYFYWYRQILGQKVEFLVSFYNNEISEKSEIFDDQFSVERPDGSNFTLKIRSTKLEDSAMYFCASSEGPRIHEKLFFGSGTQLSVL.

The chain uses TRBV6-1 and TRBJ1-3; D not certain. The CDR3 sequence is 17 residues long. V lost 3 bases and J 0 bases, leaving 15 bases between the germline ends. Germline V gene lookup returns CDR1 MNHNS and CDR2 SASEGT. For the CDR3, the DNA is TGTGCCAGCAGTGAGCTGCTTCTGGTCAGCTCTGGAAACACCATATATTTT. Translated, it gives CASSELLLVSSGNTIYF.

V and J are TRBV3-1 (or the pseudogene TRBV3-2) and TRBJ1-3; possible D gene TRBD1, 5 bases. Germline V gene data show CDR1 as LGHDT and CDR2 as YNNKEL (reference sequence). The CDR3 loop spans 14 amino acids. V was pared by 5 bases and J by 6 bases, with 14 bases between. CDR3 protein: CASSSWGDINTIYF. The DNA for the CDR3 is TGTGCCAGCAGCTCCTGGGGGGATATAAACACCATATATTTT.

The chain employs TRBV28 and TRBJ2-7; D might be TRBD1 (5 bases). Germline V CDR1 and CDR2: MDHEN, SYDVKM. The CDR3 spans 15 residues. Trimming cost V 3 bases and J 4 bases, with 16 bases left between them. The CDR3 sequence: CASSLGGQGTYEQYF. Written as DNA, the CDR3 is TGTGCCAGCAGTTTGGGTGGGCAGGGTACGTACGAGCAGTACTTC.

CDR3 sequence (DNA): TGTGCCAGCAGTAGTTTTGGGGGGGCTAGCTCCTACAATGAGCAGTTCTTC. Its translation is CASSSFGGASSYNEQFF. The V call is TRBV5-5, the J call TRBJ2-1; TRBD2 is a possible D gene (7 bases). With 5 bases removed from V and 0 bases from J, the gap between germline ends came to 18 bases. The CDR3 contains 17 residues. CDR1 SGHKS and CDR2 YYEKEE come from the germline V gene (reference sequence). The entire variable domain, with the rest obtained from reference TRBV5-5 and TRBJ2-1, is as follows: DAGVTQSPTHLIKTRGQQVTLRCSPISGHKSVSWYQQVLGQGPQFIFQYYEKEERGRGNFPDRFSARQFPNYSSELNVNALLLGDSALYLCASSSFGGASSYNEQFFGPGTRLTVL.

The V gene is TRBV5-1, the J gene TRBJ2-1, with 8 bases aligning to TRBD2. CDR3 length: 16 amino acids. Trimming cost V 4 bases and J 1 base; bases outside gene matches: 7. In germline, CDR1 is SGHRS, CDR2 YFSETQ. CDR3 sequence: CASSHFTSGSYNEQFF. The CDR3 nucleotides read TGCGCCAGCAGCCATTTTACTAGCGGTTCCTACAATGAGCAGTTCTTC.

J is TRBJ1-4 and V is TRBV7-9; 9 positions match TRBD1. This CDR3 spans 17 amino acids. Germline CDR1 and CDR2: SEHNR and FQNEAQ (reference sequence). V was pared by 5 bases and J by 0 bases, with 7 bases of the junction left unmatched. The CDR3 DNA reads TGTGCCAGCAGCCGAATGACAGGGGGGGCAACTAATGAAAAACTGTTTTTT. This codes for CASSRMTGGATNEKLFF.